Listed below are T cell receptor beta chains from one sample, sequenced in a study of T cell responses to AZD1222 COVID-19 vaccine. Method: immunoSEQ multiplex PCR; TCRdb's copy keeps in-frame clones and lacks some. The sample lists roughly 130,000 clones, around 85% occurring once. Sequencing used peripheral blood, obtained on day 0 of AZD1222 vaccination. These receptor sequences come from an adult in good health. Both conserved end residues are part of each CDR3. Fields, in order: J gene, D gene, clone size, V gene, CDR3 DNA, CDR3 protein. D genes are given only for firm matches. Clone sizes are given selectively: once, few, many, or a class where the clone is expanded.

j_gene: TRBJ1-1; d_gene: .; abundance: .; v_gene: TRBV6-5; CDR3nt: TGTGCCAGCTCCAGGGGTGACACTGAAGCTTTCTTT; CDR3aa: CASSRGDTEAFF
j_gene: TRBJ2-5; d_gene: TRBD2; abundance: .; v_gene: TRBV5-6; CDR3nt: TGTGCCAGCAGCTTGAATAGCGGGGGACAAGAGACCCAGTACTTC; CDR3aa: CASSLNSGGQETQYF
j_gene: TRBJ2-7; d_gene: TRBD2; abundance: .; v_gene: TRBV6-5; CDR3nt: TGTGCCATACGGGGGGAGGGGATCTTTACCTACGAGCAGTACTTC; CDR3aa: CAIRGEGIFTYEQYF
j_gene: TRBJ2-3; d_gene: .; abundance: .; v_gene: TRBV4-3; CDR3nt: TGCGCCAGCAGCCAAGTTTCCGGGAAAACAGATACGCAGTATTTT; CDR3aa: CASSQVSGKTDTQYF
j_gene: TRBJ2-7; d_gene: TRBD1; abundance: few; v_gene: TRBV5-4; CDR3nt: TGTGCCAGCAGCTTAAACAGGGGAGCAAGCGAGCAGTACTTC; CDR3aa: CASSLNRGASEQYF
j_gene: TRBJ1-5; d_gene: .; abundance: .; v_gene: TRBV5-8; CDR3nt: TGTGCCACCAACTGGGGGGGGGCTAGCAATCAGCCCCAGCATTTT; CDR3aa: CATNWGGASNQPQHF
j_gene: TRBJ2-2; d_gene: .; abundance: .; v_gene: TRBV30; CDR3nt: TGTGCCTGGACGCCCAGGCAAGCTGGGGAGCTGTTTTTT; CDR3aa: CAWTPRQAGELFF
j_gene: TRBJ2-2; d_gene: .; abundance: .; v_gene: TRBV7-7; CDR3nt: TGTGCTAGCAGCTTAACAGGGATGGCCGGGGAGCTGTTTTTT; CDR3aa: CASSLTGMAGELFF
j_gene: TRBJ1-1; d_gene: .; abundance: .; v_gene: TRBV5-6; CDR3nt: TGTGCCAGCAGCTGGCAGAAAGCTGAAGCTTTCTTT; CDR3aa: CASSWQKAEAFF
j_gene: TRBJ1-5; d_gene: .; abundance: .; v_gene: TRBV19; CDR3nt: TGTGCCAGTAGAGGAAGGGGCATGCCTCAGCCCCAGCATTTT; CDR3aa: CASRGRGMPQPQHF
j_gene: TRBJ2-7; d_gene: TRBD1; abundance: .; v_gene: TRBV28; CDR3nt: TGTGCCAGCAGTTCCACAGGGGGCCGGGCCGAGCAGTACTTC; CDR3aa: CASSSTGGRAEQYF
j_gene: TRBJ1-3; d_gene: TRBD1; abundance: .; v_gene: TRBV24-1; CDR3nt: TGTGCCACCAGTGATATGGGGACAGGGAAAAACACCATATATTTT; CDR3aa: CATSDMGTGKNTIYF
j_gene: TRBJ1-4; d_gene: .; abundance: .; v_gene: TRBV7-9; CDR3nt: TGTGCCAGCAGCTTAATAACAGGAATGAATGAAAAACTGTTTTTT; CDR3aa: CASSLITGMNEKLFF
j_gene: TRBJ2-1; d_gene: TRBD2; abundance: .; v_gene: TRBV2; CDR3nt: TGTGCCAGCACACCCCCTGGACTAGCCGGACGTCCTTTCTTC; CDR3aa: CASTPPGLAGRPFF
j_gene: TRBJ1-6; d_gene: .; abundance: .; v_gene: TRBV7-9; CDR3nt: TGTGCCAGCAGCTTAGTGCGGGGTTCCAATTCACCCCTCCACTTT; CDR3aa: CASSLVRGSNSPLHF
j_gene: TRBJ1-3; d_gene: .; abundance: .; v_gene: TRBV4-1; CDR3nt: TGCGCCAGCAGCCCAACAGGGTCTGGAAACACCATATATTTT; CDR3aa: CASSPTGSGNTIYF
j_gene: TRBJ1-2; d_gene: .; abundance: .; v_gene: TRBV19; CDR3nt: TGTGCCAGTACGATGATGGGTATTAATGGCTACACCTTC; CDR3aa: CASTMMGINGYTF
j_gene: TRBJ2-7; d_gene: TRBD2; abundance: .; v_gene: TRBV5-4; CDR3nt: TGTGCCAGCAGCCCGGACCCAGCGGGAGTTGAGCAGTACTTC; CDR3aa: CASSPDPAGVEQYF
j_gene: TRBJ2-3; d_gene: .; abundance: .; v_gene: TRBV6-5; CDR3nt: TGTGCCAGCAGCCTTCAATGGGGCACAGATACGCAGTATTTT; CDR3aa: CASSLQWGTDTQYF
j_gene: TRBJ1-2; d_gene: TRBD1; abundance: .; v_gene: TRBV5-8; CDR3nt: TGTGCCAGCAGCGTCCCAGCGGGACAGGGGCTTATTAACTATGGCTACACCTTC; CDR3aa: CASSVPAGQGLINYGYTF
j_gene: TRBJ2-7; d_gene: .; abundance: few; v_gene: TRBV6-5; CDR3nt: TGTGCCAGCAGGAACTCCGGGACAAACTACGAGCAGTACTTC; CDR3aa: CASRNSGTNYEQYF
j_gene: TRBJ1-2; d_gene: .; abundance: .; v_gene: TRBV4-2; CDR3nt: TGTGCCAGCAGCCAAGAGGTTCAGGCTGACTATGGCTACACCTTC; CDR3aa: CASSQEVQADYGYTF
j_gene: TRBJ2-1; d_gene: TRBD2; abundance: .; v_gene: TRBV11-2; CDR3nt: TGTGCCAGCACCGGGACTAGCGGGTACCTACGGGCCAATGAGCAGTTCTTC; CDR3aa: CASTGTSGYLRANEQFF
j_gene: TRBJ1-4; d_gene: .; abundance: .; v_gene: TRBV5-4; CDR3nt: TGTGCCAGCAGCTTTACCGCGGTGGGGACTAATGAAAAACTGTTTTTT; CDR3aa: CASSFTAVGTNEKLFF
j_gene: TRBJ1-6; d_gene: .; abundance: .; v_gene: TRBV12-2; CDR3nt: TGTGCAAGTCGCTTAGCAATGGGGCCCAATTCACCCCTCCACTTT; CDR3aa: CASRLAMGPNSPLHF
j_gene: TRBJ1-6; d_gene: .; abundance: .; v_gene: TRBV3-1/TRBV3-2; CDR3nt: TGTGCCAGCAGCCAAATACGGAGCTCCTATAATTCACCCCTCCACTTT; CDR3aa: CASSQIRSSYNSPLHF
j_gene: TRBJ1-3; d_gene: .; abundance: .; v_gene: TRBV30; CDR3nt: TGTGCCTGGAGCACAGGAAACACCATATATTTT; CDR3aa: CAWSTGNTIYF
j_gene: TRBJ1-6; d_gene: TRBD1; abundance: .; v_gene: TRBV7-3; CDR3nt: TGTGCCAGCAGCCGGACAGGGGGCCAGAATTCACCCCTCCACTTT; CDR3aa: CASSRTGGQNSPLHF